The 6 T cell receptor beta chains reported below all come from one sample, sequenced in a study of human T cells and chemical hapten exposure. Via MiXCR, TCRdb re-called the RACE reads, giving one row per CDR3 protein. The table has about 64,000 distinct CDR3 sequences, around 11% seen once. The time point is: pre-sensitization, week 0. Treatment specified: therapeutic diphenylcyclopropenone sensitization with weekly scalp DPC. The sequenced sample was whole blood, obtained in connection with sensitization to the hapten diphenylcyclopropenone (DPC). The receptors here all came from a woman in her thirties or forties with alopecia areata. Some clones in this sample may be carry-over from other donors' samples.

This clonotype was seen a handful of times. The chain has TRBV27 and TRBJ2-1; 7 bases are shared with TRBD2. Germline assignment: CDR1 MNHEY and CDR2 SMNVEV (reference sequence). The CDR3 runs 15 residues. Trimming cost V 2 bases and J 7 bases; bases outside gene matches: 8. The CDR3 DNA reads as TGTGCCAGCAGTTTAGGCCGGACTAGTTCGAATGAGCAGTTCTTC. It specifies CASSLGRTSSNEQFF.

This clonotype was found a few times. The genes are TRBV29-1 and TRBJ2-7, with D uncertain. This CDR3 has 11 amino acids. V lost 7 bases, J lost 1 base, and 8 bases lay in between. Germline V gene data show CDR1 as SQVTM and CDR2 as ANQGSEA. This CDR3 reads CSAAFSYEQYF. CDR3 sequence (DNA): TGCAGCGCTGCATTTTCCTACGAGCAGTACTTC.

This clonotype was picked up a small number of times. The chain uses TRBV10-3 and TRBJ2-7; D perhaps matches TRBD1 (5 bases). CDR1 is ENHRY, CDR2 SYGVKD, per germline. V lost 5 bases and J 4 bases, leaving 6 bases between the germline ends. This CDR3 comprises 11 residues. CDR3 sequence: CAISQGYEQYF. CDR3 coding DNA: TGTGCCATCAGTCAGGGTTACGAGCAGTACTTC.

This clonotype was observed a single time. A much larger clonotype is one base distant, so this may be a read error. The chain recombines TRBV7-8 with TRBJ2-1; D possibly matches TRBD1 or TRBD2 (5 bases each). Germline V gene lookup returns CDR1 SGHVS and CDR2 FQNEAQ. This CDR3 has 14 amino acids. The CDR3 sequence is CASSTHQSVGTPNF. CDR3 nucleotide sequence: TGTGCCAGCAGCACCCATCAATCCGTCGGGACGCCGAACTTC.

This clonotype has only a few counts. J is TRBJ1-6 and V is TRBV12-3 or TRBV12-4; 12 bases are shared with TRBD1. Losses at the gene ends were 4 bases for V and 6 bases for J; bases not matched to a gene: 7. CDR3 length: 17 amino acids. CDR3 residues: CASSSTGTGGSNSPLHF. The CDR3, as DNA: TGTGCCAGCAGTTCCACCGGGACAGGGGGCTCTAATTCACCCCTCCACTTT.

This clonotype was recorded at least ten times. This chain joins TRBV6-6 and TRBJ1-5; no clear D. This CDR3 region has 12 residues. The V and J ends lost 7 bases and 6 bases respectively, with 10 bases between them. In germline, CDR1 is MNHNY, CDR2 SVGAGI (reference sequence). Here the CDR3 DNA reads TGTGCCAGCACTCGAGGAGGTCAGCCCCAGCATTTT. This translates into CASTRGGQPQHF.